One sample yielded the 19 T cell receptor beta chains listed below, sequenced in a study of T cell repertoires in cytomegalovirus infection. TCRdb re-called the reads through MiXCR, storing one row per CDR3 protein. The table shows about 440,000 distinct CDR3 sequences, with about a third occurring only once. The sequencing sample was made of PBMCs. These receptors came from a human donor in good health (CMV status not recorded). Some clones in this sample may be carry-over from other donors' samples.

This clonotype showed up just once. V and J are TRBV20-1 and TRBJ2-7, with D perhaps matching TRBD2 (5 bases). Trimming took 2 bases from V and 0 from J, leaving 11 bases between them. The CDR3 length is 14 residues. Germline lookup yields CDR1 DFQATT and CDR2 SNEGSKA (reference sequence). The DNA of the CDR3 is TGCAGTGCTAGACCGGGAAGGAGCTCCTACGAGCAGTACTTC. It encodes CSARPGRSSYEQYF.

V is TRBV18 and J is TRBJ1-2, with D maybe TRBD1 (6 bases). Germline loops: CDR1 KGHSH, CDR2 LQKENI. With 3 bases removed from V and 2 bases from J, the gap between germline ends came to 13 bases. The CDR3 runs 15 residues. The CDR3, as DNA: TGTGCCAGCTCACCGGGTCAGGGGTGGAACTATGGCTACACCTTC. Amino acids: CASSPGQGWNYGYTF.

This clonotype was observed at least ten times. The chain joins TRBV6-5 to TRBJ2-2; D could derive from TRBD1 or TRBD2 (5 bases each). CDR1 MNHEY and CDR2 SVGAGI come from the germline V gene. The CDR3 loop spans 15 amino acids. V shed 0 bases and J shed 4 bases, with 9 bases lying between them. The CDR3 is CASSYSSGTTGELFF. The CDR3 DNA sequence: TGTGCCAGCAGTTACTCCTCGGGGACCACCGGGGAGCTGTTTTTT.

This clonotype showed up just a few times. The CDR3 reads CASSLAPGEKLFF. The CDR3 coding sequence is TGTGCCAGCAGCTTAGCCCCAGGAGAAAAACTGTTTTTT. The gene calls are TRBV11-2 and TRBJ1-4; no firm D call. V lost 1 base and J lost 8, with 8 bases in between. The CDR3 contains 13 residues. Germline V gene lookup returns CDR1 SGHAT and CDR2 FQNNGV.

The table lists this clonotype with a few counts. The rearrangement links TRBV19 to TRBJ2-3, with TRBD2 as a possible D gene (7 bases). The CDR3 runs to 15 residues. In germline, CDR1 is LNHDA, CDR2 SQIVND (reference sequence). Trimming pared 5 bases from V and 3 bases from J, leaving 15 bases between. The CDR3 loop reads CASSPGEGGTDTQYF. Here the CDR3 DNA reads TGTGCCAGTAGTCCGGGGGAGGGGGGTACAGATACGCAGTATTTT. The full variable domain, its missing parts supplied by reference TRBV19 and TRBJ2-3, is DGGITQSPKYLFRKEGQNVTLSCEQNLNHDAMYWYRQDPGQGLRLIYYSQIVNDFQKGDIAEGYSVSREKKESFPLTVTSAQKNPTAFYLCASSPGEGGTDTQYFGPGTRLTVL.

This clonotype has a count of ten or more. V and J are TRBV7-6 and TRBJ2-3, with no clear D. This CDR3 contains 13 residues. The V gene lost 5 bases and the J gene lost 4 bases, with 10 bases spanning the gap. Germline V CDR1 and CDR2: SGHVS, FNYEAQ. In DNA, the CDR3 is TGTGCCAGCAGCCCGCAAGTTTCAGATACGCAGTATTTT. Encoded protein: CASSPQVSDTQYF.

J is TRBJ1-2 and V is TRBV7-6; D gene unclear. Germline V gene lookup returns CDR1 SGHVS and CDR2 FNYEAQ. V was cut by 6 bases and J by 4 bases, with 9 bases left in between. The CDR3 has 12 residues. CDR3 amino acids: CASRADVYGYTF. The CDR3 coding sequence is TGTGCCAGCAGAGCAGACGTCTATGGCTACACCTTC.

The chain employs TRBV28 and TRBJ2-2, with D tentatively TRBD1 (5 bases). The CDR3 contains 13 residues. Trimming pared 3 bases from V and 8 bases from J, leaving 10 bases between. Germline values: CDR1 MDHEN, CDR2 SYDVKM. The CDR3 here is CASSFTGSGELFF. The CDR3 nucleotides are TGTGCCAGCAGTTTCACAGGTTCGGGGGAGCTGTTTTTT.

The CDR3 DNA reads as TGTGCCAGCGGGGACGACGGCAGGGGGGCCTATAATTCACCCCTCCACTTT. Its translation is CASGDDGRGAYNSPLHF. This chain uses TRBV6-1 with TRBJ1-6, with 7 bases matching TRBD1. Germline CDR1 is MNHNS and CDR2 is SASEGT. The CDR3 totals 17 residues. Unmatched junction bases numbered 12, after V lost 8 bases and J lost 2 bases.

The chain is built from TRBV20-1 and TRBJ1-5; D remains unclear. From germline, CDR1 is DFQATT and CDR2 SNEGSKA (reference sequence). The CDR3 contains 16 residues. Trimming pared 3 bases from V and 5 bases from J, leaving 20 bases between. The CDR3 spells CSASHRNTGRDQPQHF. CDR3 DNA: TGCAGTGCTAGTCACCGGAATACGGGGAGGGATCAGCCCCAGCATTTT.

This chain connects TRBV29-1 to TRBJ2-4, with 13 nucleotides matching TRBD2. Germline CDR1 reads SQVTM; CDR2 reads ANQGSEA. The trim removed 5 bases at V and 9 bases at J, leaving 10 bases unmatched. This CDR3 has 15 residues. The CDR3 DNA reads as TGCAGCGTTAAACAGGGACTAGCGGGACTGGGCATTCAGTACTTC. Amino acid sequence: CSVKQGLAGLGIQYF.

The J gene is TRBJ1-1, the V gene TRBV4-1, with a weak D call TRBD1 (6 bases). This CDR3 region has 18 residues. Germline V gene lookup returns CDR1 MGHRA and CDR2 YSYEKL. The germline V and J ends were trimmed by 0 bases and 0 bases, with 17 bases remaining between them. CDR3 sequence: CASSQDRGLGIMNTEAFF. Here the CDR3 DNA reads TGCGCCAGCAGCCAAGATCGGGGGCTCGGAATTATGAACACTGAAGCTTTCTTT.

In this sample, this clonotype turned up a few times. CDR3 amino acids: CASSGPRRATNEKLFF. The CDR3 nucleotides read TGTGCCAGCAGCGGGCCAAGGCGGGCAACTAATGAAAAACTGTTTTTT. The chain is built from TRBV7-8 and TRBJ1-4; D is ambiguous. This CDR3 contains 16 residues. V lost 5 bases and J 0 bases, leaving 13 bases between the germline ends. The germline V gene has CDR1 SGHVS and CDR2 FQNEAQ. Together with reference TRBV7-8 and TRBJ1-4, the CDR3 gives the full variable domain: GAGVSQSPRYKVAKRGQDVALRCDPISGHVSLFWYQQALGQGPEFLTYFQNEAQLDKSGLPSDRFFAERPEGSVSTLKIQRTQQEDSAVYLCASSGPRRATNEKLFFGSGTQLSVL.

This clonotype has a handful of counts. The chain uses TRBV5-8 and TRBJ2-7; D is undetermined. The CDR3 runs to 12 residues. V lost 5 bases and J lost 5, with 11 bases in between. Germline values: CDR1 SGHTS, CDR2 YDEGEE. DNA for the CDR3: TGTGCCAGCAGTCCGTTGTTGAACGAGCAGTACTTC. It specifies CASSPLLNEQYF.

The table lists this clonotype with many counts. The chain has TRBV7-2 and TRBJ1-2; no firm D call. From germline, CDR1 is SGHTA and CDR2 FQGNSA. V lost 5 bases to trimming and J lost 4 bases, with 14 bases between them. The CDR3 loop spans 14 amino acids. The CDR3 reads CASSLLVTSYGYTF. CDR3 DNA sequence: TGTGCCAGCAGCCTCTTGGTGACGAGCTATGGCTACACCTTC.

As concerns this clonotype: A much larger clonotype is one base distant, so this may be a read error. The rearrangement links TRBV7-3 to TRBJ2-1; 10 bases map to TRBD2. V trimming: 5 bases; J trimming: 10 bases; junction bases outside the gene matches: 8. CDR1 is SGHTA, CDR2 FQGTGA, per germline. The CDR3 spans 14 residues. The CDR3 sequence: CASSTQRGGQEQFF. The CDR3 DNA reads as TGTGCCAGCAGCACCCAGCGGGGGGGCCAGGAGCAGTTCTTC.

The V call is TRBV5-6, the J call TRBJ1-1, with D possibly being TRBD1 (6 bases). Looked up from germline, CDR1 is SGHDT and CDR2 is YYEEEE. The CDR3 has 14 residues. V gave up 0 bases and J gave up 4 bases, with 10 bases separating them. CDR3 in amino acids: CASSLGAGATEAFF. In nucleotides, the CDR3 is TGTGCCAGCAGCTTGGGGGCAGGGGCCACTGAAGCTTTCTTT.

V is TRBV11-2 and J is TRBJ1-2, with D maybe TRBD1 (6 bases). V shed 4 bases and J shed 3 bases, with 15 bases lying between them. Germline V lookup: CDR1 SGHAT, CDR2 FQNNGV. This CDR3 region has 15 residues. CDR3: CASSSQGRRDYGYTF. Written as DNA, the CDR3 is TGTGCCAGCAGCTCCCAGGGGAGGAGGGACTATGGCTACACCTTC. Filled out from reference TRBV11-2 and TRBJ1-2, the complete variable domain reads EAGVAQSPRYKIIEKRQSVAFWCNPISGHATLYWYQQILGQGPKLLIQFQNNGVVDDSQLPKDRFSAERLKGVDSTLKIQPAKLEDSAVYLCASSSQGRRDYGYTFGSGTRLTVV.

A remark on this clonotype: This clone may be a read error of a much larger clone one base away. CDR3 amino acids: CASSLKGQQDDTEAFF. The CDR3 DNA is TGTGCCAGCAGCTTAAAGGGCCAGCAGGATGACACTGAAGCTTTCTTT. The V call is TRBV7-2, the J call TRBJ1-1; D gene unclear. The CDR3 runs 16 residues. The V gene lost 2 bases and the J gene lost 3 bases, with 16 bases spanning the gap. The germline CDR1 and CDR2 sequences are SGHTA and FQGNSA.